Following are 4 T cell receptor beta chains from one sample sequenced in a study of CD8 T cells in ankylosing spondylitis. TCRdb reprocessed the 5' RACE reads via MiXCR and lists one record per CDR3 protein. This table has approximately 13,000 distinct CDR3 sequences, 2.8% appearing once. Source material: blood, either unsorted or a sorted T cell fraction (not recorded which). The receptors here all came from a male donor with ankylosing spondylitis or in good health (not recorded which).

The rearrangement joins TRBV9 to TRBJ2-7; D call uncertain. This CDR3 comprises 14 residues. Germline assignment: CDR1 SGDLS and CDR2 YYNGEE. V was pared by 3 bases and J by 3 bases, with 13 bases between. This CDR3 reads CASSGVVMGYEQYF. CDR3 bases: TGTGCCAGCAGCGGCGTAGTAATGGGCTACGAGCAGTACTTC.

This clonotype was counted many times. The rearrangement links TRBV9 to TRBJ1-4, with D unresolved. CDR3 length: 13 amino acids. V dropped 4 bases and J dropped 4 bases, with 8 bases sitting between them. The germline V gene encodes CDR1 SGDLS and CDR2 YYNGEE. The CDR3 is CASSRSSNEKLFF. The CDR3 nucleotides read TGTGCCAGCAGCCGCAGTAGTAATGAAAAACTGTTTTTT.

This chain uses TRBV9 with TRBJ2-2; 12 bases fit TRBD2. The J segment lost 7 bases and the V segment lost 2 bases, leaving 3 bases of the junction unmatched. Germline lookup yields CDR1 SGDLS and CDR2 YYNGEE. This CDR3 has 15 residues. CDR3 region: CASSVLAGGGGELFF. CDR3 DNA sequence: TGTGCCAGCAGCGTTCTAGCGGGAGGGGGCGGGGAGCTGTTTTTT.

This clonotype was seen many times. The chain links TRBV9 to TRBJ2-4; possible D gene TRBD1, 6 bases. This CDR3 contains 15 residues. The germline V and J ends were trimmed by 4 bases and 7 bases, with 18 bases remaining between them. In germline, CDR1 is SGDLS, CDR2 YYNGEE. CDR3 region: CASSPGGTGTNIQYF. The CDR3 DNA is TGTGCCAGCAGCCCAGGAGGTACAGGGACCAACATTCAGTACTTC. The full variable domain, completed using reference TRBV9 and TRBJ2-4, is DSGVTQTPKHLITATGQRVTLRCSPRSGDLSVYWYQQSLDQGLQFLIQYYNGEERAKGNILERFSAQQFPDLHSELNLSSLELGDSALYFCASSPGGTGTNIQYFGAGTRLSVL.